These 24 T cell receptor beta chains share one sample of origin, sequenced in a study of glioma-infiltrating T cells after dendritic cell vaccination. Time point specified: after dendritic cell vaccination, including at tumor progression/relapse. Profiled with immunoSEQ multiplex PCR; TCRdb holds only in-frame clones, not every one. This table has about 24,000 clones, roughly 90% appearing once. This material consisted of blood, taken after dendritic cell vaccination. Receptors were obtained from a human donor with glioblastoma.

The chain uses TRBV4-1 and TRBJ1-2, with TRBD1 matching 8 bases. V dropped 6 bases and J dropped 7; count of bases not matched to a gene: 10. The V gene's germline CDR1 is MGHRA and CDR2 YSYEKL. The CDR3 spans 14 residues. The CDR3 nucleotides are TGCGCCAGCAGAACTGGACAGGGAGGCGTTGGCTACACCTTC. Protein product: CASRTGQGGVGYTF.

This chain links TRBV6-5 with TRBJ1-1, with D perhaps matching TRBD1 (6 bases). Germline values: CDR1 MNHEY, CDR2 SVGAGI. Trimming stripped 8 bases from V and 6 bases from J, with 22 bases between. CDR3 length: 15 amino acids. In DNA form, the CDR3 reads TGTGCCAGCCCGAAGGGGGGGCGGAGCGGGGCTGAAGCTTTCTTT. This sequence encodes CASPKGGRSGAEAFF.

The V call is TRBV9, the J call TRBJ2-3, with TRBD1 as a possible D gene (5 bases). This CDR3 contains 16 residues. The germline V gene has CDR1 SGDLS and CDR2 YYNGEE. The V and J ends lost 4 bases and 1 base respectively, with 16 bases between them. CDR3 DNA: TGTGCCAGCAGCAACTCCCCCAGGGCTGGCACAGATACGCAGTATTTT. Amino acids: CASSNSPRAGTDTQYF.

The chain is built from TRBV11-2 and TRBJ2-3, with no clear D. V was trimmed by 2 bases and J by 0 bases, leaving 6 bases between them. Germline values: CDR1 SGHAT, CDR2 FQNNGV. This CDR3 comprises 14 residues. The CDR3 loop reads CASSLMRSTDTQYF. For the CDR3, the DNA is TGTGCCAGCAGCTTAATGAGGAGCACAGATACGCAGTATTTT.

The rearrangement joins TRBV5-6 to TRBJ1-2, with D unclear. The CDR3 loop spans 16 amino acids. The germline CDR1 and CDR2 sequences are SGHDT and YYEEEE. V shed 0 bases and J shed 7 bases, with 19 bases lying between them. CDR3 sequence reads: CASSLGRVKLTGGYTF. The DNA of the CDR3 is TGTGCCAGCAGCTTGGGTCGGGTGAAGCTAACTGGTGGCTACACCTTC.

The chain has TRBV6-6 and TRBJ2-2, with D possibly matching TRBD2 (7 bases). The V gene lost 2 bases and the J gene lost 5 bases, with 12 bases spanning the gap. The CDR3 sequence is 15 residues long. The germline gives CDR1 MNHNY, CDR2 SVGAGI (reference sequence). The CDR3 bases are TGTGCCAGCAGTTACGGGAGGGGGGGTACCGGGGAGCTGTTTTTT. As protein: CASSYGRGGTGELFF.

DNA of the CDR3: TGTGCCAGCAGTGAAACAGCTGGATCTGGAAACACCATATATTTT. Encoded protein: CASSETAGSGNTIYF. This sequence joins TRBV2 and TRBJ1-3, with unresolved D. The CDR3 runs 15 residues. The ends were cut back, 2 bases at V and 1 base at J, with 9 bases in the middle. Germline values: CDR1 SNHLY, CDR2 FYNNEI. Variable domain in full (rest from reference TRBV2 and TRBJ1-3): EPEVTQTPSHQVTQMGQEVILRCVPISNHLYFYWYRQILGQKVEFLVSFYNNEISEKSEIFDDQFSVERPDGSNFTLKIRSTKLEDSAMYFCASSETAGSGNTIYFGEGSWLTVV.

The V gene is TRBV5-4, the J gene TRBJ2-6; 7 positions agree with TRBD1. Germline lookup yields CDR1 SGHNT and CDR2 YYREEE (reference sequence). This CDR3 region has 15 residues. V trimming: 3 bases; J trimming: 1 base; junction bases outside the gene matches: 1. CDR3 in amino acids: CASSSGGSGANVLTF. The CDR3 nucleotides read TGTGCCAGCAGCTCAGGGGGTTCTGGGGCCAACGTCCTGACTTTC.

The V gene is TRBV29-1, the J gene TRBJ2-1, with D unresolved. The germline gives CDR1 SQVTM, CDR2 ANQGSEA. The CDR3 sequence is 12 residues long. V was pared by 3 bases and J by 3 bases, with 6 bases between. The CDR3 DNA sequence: TGCAGCGTTGACTTCCGCTACAATGAGCAGTTCTTC. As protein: CSVDFRYNEQFF.

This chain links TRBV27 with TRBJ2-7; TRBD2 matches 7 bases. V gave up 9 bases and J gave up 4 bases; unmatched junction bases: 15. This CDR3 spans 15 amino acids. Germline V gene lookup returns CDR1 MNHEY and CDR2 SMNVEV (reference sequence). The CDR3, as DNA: TGTGCCAGGCGAAGATGCGGGACTAAAGATTACGAGCAGTACTTC. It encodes CARRRCGTKDYEQYF.

CDR3 DNA: TGTGCCAGCAGTTTGCGGGGACAGGAGTATACCTTCCCCTATGGCTACACCTTC. Protein sequence: CASSLRGQEYTFPYGYTF. The chain has TRBV28 and TRBJ1-2; 8 nucleotides align to TRBD1. The CDR3 runs to 18 residues. V dropped 3 bases and J dropped 4; count of bases not matched to a gene: 16. Per the germline V gene, CDR1 is MDHEN and CDR2 is SYDVKM.

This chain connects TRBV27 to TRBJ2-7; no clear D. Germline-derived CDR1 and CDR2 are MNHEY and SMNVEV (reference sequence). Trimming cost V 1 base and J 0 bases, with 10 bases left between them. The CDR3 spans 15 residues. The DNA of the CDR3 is TGTGCCAGCAGTTTATGGCCTCTGAACTCCTACGAGCAGTACTTC. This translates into CASSLWPLNSYEQYF.

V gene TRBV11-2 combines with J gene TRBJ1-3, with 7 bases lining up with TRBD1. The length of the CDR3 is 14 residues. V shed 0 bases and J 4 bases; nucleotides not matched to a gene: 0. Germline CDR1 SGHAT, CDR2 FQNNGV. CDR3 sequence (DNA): TGTGCCAGCAGCTTAGACAGGGGGGGAAACACCATATATTTT. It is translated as CASSLDRGGNTIYF.

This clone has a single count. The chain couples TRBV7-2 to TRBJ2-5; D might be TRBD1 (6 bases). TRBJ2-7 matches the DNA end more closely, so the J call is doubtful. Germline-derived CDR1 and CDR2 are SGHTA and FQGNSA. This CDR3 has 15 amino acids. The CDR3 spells CASSLAHRVGYEQYF. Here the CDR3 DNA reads TGTGCCAGCAGCTTAGCCCACAGGGTAGGCTACGAGCAGTACTTC.

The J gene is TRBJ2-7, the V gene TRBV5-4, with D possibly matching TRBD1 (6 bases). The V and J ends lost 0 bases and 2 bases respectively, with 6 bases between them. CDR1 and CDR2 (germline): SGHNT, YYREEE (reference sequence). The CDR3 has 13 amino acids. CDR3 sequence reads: CASSLDRAYEQYF. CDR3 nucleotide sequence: TGTGCCAGCAGCTTGGACAGGGCCTACGAGCAGTACTTC.

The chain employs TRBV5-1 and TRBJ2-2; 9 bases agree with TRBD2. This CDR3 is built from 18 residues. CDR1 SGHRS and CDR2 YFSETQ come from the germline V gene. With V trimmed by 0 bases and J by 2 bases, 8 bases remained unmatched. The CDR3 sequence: CASSLELVSGGNTGELFF. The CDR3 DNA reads TGCGCCAGCAGCTTGGAGTTGGTTAGCGGGGGAAACACCGGGGAGCTGTTTTTT.

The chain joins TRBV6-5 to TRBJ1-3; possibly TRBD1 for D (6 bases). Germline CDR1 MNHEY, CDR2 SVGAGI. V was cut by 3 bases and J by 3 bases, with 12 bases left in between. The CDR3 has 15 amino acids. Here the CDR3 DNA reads TGTGCCAGCAGTTATGGGGGCGTAGGTGGAAACACCATATATTTT. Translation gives CASSYGGVGGNTIYF.

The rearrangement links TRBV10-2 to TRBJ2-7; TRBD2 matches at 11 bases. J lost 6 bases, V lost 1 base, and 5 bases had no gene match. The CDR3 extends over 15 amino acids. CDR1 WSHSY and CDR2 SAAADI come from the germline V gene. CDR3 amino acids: CASSEFTSGGPEQYF. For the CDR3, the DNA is TGCGCCAGCAGTGAGTTTACTAGCGGGGGCCCCGAGCAGTACTTC.

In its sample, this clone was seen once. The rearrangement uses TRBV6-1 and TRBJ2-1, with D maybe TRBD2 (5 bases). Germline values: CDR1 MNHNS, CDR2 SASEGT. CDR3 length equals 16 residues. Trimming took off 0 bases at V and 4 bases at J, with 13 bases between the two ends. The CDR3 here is CASSEAGVLRYNEQFF. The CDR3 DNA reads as TGTGCCAGCAGTGAAGCGGGAGTTCTAAGGTACAATGAGCAGTTCTTC.

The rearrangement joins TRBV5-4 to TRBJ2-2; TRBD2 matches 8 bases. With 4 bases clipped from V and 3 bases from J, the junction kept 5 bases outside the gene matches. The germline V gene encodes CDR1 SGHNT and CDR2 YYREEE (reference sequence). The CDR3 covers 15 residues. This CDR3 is CASSGSGGHTGELFF. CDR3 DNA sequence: TGTGCCAGCAGCGGAAGCGGGGGACACACCGGGGAGCTGTTTTTT.

The CDR3 loop is CASSDLGGTDTQYF. The CDR3 coding sequence is TGTGCCAGCAGTGACTTGGGGGGTACAGATACGCAGTATTTT. The chain joins TRBV6-4 to TRBJ2-3, with TRBD2 as a possible D gene (6 bases). The CDR3 spans 14 residues. Trimming removed 1 base from V and 3 bases from J, with 8 bases in between. The germline V gene encodes CDR1 MRHNA and CDR2 SNTAGT.

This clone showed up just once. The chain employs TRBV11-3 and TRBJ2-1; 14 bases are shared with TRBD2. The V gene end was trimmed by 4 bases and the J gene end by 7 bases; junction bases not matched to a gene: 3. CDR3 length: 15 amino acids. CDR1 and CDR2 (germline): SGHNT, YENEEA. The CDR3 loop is CASSSGLAGGNEQFF. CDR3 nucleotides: TGTGCCAGCAGCTCAGGACTAGCGGGGGGAAATGAGCAGTTCTTC.

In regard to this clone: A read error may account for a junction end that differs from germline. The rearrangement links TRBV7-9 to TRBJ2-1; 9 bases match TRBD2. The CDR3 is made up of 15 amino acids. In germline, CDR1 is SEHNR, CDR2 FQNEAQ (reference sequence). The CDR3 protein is CASSSGTSLSKERVF. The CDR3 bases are TGTGCCAGCAGCTCCGGGACTAGCTTGTCGAAGGAGCGGGTCTTC.

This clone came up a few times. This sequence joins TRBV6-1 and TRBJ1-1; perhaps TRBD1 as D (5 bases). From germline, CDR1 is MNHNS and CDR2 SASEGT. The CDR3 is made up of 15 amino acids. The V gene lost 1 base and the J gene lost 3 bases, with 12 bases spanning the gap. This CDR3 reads CASSEGGREYTEAFF. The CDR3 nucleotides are TGTGCCAGCAGTGAAGGGGGGAGGGAGTACACTGAAGCTTTCTTT.